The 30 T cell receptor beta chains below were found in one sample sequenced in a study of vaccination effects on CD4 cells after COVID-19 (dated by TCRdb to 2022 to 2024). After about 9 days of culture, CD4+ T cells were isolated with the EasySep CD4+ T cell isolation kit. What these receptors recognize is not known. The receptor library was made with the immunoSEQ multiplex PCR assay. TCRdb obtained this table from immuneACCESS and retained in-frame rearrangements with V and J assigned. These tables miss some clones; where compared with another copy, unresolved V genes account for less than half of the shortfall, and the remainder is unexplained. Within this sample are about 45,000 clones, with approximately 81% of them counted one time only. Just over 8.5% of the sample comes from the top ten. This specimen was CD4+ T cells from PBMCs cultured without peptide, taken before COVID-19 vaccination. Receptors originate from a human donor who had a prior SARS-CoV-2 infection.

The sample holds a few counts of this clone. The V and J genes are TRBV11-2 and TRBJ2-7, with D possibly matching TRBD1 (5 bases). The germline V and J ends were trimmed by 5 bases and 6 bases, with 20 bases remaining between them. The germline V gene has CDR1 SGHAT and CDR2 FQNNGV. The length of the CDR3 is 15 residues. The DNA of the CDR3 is TGTGCCAGCAGCGGCCGGGCAGGGTTGGCGGTCGAGCAGTACTTC. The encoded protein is CASSGRAGLAVEQYF.

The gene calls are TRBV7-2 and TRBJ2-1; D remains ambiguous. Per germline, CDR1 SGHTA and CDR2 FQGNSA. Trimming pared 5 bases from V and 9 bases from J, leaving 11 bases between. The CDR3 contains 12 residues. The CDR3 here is CASSPVKGEQFF. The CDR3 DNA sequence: TGTGCCAGCAGCCCAGTTAAAGGTGAGCAGTTCTTC.

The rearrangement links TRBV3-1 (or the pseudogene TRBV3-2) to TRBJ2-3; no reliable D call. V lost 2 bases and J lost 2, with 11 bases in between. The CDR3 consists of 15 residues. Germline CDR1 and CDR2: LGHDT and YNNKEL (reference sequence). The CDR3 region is CASSQYIAITDTQYF. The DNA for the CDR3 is TGTGCCAGCAGCCAATATATTGCGATCACAGATACGCAGTATTTT.

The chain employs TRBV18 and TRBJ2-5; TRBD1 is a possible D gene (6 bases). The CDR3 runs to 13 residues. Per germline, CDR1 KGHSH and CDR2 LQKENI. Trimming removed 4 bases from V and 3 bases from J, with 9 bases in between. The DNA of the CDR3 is TGTGCCAGCTCACTGGACAGAGAAGAGACCCAGTACTTC. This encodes CASSLDREETQYF.

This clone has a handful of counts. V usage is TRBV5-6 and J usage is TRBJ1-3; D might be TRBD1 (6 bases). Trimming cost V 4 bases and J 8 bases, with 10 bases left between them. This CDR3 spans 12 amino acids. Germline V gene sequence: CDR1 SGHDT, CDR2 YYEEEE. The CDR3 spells CASSEGGDTIYF. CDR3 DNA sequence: TGTGCCAGCAGCGAGGGGGGAGACACCATATATTTT.

CDR3 coding DNA: TGCGCCAGCAGCCAAGTGGGTAGCGCCAGCTACTCCTACAATGAGCAGTTCTTC. Translation gives CASSQVGSASYSYNEQFF. V and J are TRBV4-3 and TRBJ2-1; TRBD2 is a possible D gene (5 bases). In germline, CDR1 is LGHNA, CDR2 YSLEER. This CDR3 contains 18 residues. V lost 1 base and J 0 bases, leaving 16 bases between the germline ends.

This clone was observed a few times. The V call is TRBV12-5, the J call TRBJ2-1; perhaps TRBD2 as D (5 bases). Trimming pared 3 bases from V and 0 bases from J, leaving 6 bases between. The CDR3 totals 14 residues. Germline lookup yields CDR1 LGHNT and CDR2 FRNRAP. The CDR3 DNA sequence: TGTGCTAGTGGTTTTGGAGGCTCCTACAATGAGCAGTTCTTC. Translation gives CASGFGGSYNEQFF.

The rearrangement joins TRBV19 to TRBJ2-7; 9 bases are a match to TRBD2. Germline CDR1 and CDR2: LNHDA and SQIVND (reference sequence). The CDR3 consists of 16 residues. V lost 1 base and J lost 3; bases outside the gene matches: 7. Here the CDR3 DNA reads TGTGCCAGTAGTATAGGTCTAGCGGGATTAATCTACGAGCAGTACTTC. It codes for CASSIGLAGLIYEQYF.

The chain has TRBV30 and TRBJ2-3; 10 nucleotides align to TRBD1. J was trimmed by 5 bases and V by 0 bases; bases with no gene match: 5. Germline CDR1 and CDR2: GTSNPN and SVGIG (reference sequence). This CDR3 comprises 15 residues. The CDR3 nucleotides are TGTGCCTGGAGTGTAGGGGACAGGGGTGAAGATACGCAGTATTTT. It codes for CAWSVGDRGEDTQYF.

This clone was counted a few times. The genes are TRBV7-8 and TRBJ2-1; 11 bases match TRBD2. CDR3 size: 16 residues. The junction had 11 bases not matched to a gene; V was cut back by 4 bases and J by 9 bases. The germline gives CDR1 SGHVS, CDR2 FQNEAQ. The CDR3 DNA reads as TGTGCCAGCAGCTCTAAACTAGCGGGGGCCACAGGTGAGCAGTTCTTC. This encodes CASSSKLAGATGEQFF.

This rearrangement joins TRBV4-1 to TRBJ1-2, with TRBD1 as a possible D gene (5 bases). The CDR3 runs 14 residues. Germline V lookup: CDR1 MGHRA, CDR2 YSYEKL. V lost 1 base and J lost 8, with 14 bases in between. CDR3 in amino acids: CASSQGQLVEGYTF. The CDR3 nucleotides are TGCGCCAGCAGCCAAGGACAGCTCGTAGAGGGCTACACCTTC.

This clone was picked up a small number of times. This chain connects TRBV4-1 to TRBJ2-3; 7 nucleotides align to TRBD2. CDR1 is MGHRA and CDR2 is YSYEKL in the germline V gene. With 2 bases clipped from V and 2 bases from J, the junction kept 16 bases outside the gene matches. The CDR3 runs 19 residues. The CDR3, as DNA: TGCGCCAGCAGCCAAAGGTTTAGCGGGCTCTCGGGGGACACAGATACGCAGTATTTT. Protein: CASSQRFSGLSGDTDTQYF.

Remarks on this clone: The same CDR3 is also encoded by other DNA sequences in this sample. The CDR3 DNA follows: TGTGCCAGCAGTGAAGCGGCTCCCAATCAGCCCCAGCATTTT. It encodes CASSEAAPNQPQHF. The chain employs TRBV6-1 and TRBJ1-5; D is undetermined. The CDR3 contains 14 residues. V was trimmed by 0 bases and J by 3 bases, leaving 6 bases between them. From germline, CDR1 is MNHNS and CDR2 SASEGT.

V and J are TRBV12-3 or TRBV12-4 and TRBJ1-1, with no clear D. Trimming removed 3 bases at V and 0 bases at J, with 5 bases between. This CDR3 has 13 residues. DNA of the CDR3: TGTGCCAGCAGTTTGCCTGTGAACACTGAAGCTTTCTTT. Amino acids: CASSLPVNTEAFF.

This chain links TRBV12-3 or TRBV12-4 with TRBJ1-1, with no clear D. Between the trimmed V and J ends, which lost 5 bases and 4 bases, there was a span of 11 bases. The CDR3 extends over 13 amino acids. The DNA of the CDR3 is TGTGCCAGCAGTCCCAGACCGAGCACTGAAGCTTTCTTT. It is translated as CASSPRPSTEAFF.

The CDR3 spells CASSSPTNLKTQYF. The CDR3 DNA reads as TGTGCCAGCAGCTCCCCGACAAATTTGAAGACCCAGTACTTC. The gene calls are TRBV7-2 and TRBJ2-5; no reliable D call. This CDR3 comprises 14 residues. V shed 4 bases and J shed 6 bases, with 15 bases lying between them. Germline assignment: CDR1 SGHTA and CDR2 FQGNSA.

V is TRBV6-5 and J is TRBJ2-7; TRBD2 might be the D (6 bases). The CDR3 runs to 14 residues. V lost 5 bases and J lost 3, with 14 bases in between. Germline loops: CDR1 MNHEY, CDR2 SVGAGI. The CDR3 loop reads CASSRGVAVYEQYF. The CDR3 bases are TGTGCCAGCAGTCGCGGGGTAGCTGTCTACGAGCAGTACTTC.

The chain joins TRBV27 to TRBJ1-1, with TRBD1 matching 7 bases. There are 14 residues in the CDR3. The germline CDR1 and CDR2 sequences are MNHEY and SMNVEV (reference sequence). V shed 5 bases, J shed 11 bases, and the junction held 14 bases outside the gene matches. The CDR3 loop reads CASSQRRQGLVAFF. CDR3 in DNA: TGTGCCAGCAGTCAACGAAGACAGGGTTTAGTTGCTTTCTTT.

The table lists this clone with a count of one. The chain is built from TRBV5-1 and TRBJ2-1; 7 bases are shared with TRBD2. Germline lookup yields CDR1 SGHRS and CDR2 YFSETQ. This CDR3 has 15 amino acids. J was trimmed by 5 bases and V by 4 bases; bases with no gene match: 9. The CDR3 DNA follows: TGCGCCAGCAGCCAAGCTAGCGGATATGACAATGAGCAGTTCTTC. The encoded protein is CASSQASGYDNEQFF. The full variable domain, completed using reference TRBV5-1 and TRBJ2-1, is KAGVTQTPRYLIKTRGQQVTLSCSPISGHRSVSWYQQTPGQGLQFLFEYFSETQRNKGNFPGRFSGRQFSNSRSEMNVSTLELGDSALYLCASSQASGYDNEQFFGPGTRLTVL.

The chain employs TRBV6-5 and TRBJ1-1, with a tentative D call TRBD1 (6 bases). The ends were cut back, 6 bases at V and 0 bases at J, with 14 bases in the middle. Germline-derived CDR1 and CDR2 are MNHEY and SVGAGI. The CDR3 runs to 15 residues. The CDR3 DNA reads TGTGCCAGCAGCCGCCGGACAGTAATGAACACTGAAGCTTTCTTT. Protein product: CASSRRTVMNTEAFF.

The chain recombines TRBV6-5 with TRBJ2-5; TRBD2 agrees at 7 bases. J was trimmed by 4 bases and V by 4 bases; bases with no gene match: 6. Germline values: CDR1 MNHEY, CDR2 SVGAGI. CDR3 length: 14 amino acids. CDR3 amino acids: CASSSTGGGETQYF. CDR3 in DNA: TGTGCCAGCAGTTCGACGGGAGGAGGAGAGACCCAGTACTTC.

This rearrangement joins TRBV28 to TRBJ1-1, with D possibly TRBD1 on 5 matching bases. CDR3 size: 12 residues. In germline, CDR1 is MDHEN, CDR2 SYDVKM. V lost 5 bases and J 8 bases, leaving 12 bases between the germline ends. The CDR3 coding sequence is TGTGCCAGCAGTCTCCGGGACGGCGAAGCTTTCTTT. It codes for CASSLRDGEAFF.

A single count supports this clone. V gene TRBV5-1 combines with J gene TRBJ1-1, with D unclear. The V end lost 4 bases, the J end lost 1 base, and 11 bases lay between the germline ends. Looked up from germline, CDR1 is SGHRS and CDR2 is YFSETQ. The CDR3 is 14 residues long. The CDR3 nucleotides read TGCGCCAGCAGCAGCTTGGGCAGGAACACTGAAGCTTTCTTT. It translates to CASSSLGRNTEAFF.

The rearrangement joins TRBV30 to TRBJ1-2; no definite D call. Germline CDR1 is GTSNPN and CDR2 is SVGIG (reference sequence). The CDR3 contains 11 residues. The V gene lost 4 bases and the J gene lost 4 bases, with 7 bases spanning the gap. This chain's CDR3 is CAWIGSYGYTF. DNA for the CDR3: TGTGCCTGGATCGGCTCCTATGGCTACACCTTC.

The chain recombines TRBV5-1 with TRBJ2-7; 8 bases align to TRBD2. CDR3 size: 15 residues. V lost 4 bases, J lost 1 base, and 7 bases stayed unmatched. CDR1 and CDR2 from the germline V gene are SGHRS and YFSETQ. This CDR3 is CASSGTSGRSYEQYF. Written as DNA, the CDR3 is TGCGCCAGCAGCGGAACTAGCGGAAGATCCTACGAGCAGTACTTC. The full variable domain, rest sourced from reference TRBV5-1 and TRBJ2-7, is KAGVTQTPRYLIKTRGQQVTLSCSPISGHRSVSWYQQTPGQGLQFLFEYFSETQRNKGNFPGRFSGRQFSNSRSEMNVSTLELGDSALYLCASSGTSGRSYEQYFGPGTRLTVT.

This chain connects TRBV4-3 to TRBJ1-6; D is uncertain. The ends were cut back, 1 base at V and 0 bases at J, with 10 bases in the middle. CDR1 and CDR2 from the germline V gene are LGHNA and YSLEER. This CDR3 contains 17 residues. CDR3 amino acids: CASSQGIQHSYNSPLHF. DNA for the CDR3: TGCGCCAGCAGCCAAGGAATACAGCACTCCTATAATTCACCCCTCCACTTT.

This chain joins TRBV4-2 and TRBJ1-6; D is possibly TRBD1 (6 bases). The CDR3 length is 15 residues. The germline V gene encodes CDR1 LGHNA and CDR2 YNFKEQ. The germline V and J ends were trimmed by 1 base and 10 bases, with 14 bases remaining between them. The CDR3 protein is CASSQGGAGRSPLHF. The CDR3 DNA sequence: TGTGCCAGCAGCCAAGGGGGGGCTGGACGCTCACCCCTCCACTTT.

CDR3 bases: TGCGCCAGCAGCCAAGGACAGGGGAGCACAGATACGCAGTATTTT. It translates to CASSQGQGSTDTQYF. This chain uses TRBV5-1 with TRBJ2-3; 9 bases align to TRBD1. The CDR3 length is 15 residues. The V and J ends lost 4 bases and 0 bases, in that order; junction bases with no gene match: 3. The germline CDR1 and CDR2 sequences are SGHRS and YFSETQ.

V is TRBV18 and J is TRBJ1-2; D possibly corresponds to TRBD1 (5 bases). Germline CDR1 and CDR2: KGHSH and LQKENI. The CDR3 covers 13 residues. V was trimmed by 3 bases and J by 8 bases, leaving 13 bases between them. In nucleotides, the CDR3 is TGTGCCAGCTCACCCTCCGGGGCGTCGGGCTACACCTTC. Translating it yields CASSPSGASGYTF.

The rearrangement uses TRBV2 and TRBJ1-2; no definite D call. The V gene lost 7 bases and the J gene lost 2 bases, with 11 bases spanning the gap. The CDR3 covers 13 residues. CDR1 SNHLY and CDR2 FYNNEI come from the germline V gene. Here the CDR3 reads CASIQYTNYGYTF. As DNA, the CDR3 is TGTGCCAGCATACAGTACACGAACTATGGCTACACCTTC.